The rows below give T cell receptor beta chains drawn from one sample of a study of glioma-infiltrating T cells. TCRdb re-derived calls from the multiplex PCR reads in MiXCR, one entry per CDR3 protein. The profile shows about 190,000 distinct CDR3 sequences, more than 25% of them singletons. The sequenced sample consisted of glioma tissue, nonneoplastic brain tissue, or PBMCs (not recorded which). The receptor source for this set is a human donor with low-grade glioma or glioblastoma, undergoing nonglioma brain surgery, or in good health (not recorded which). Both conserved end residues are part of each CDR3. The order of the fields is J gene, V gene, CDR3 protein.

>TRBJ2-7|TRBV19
CASSLLGQLHEQYF
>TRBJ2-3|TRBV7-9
CASSLRAGTDTQYF
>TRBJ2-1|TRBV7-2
CASSLYGLAVTYNEQFF
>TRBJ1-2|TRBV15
CATSGSRQVGYGYTF
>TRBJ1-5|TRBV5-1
CASSFFAGGVSQPQHF
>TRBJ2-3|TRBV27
CASEGRGDTRYF
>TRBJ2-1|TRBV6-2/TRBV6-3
CASSSIAGGYNEQFF
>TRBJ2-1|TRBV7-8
CASSLGSAPRYNEQFF
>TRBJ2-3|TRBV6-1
CAASGRGTDTQYF
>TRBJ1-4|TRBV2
CASRRTVNNEKLFF
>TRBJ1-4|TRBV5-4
CASSFETGDEKLSF
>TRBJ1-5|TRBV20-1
CSASWAAGGGDQPQHF
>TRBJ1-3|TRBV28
CASTQGNSGNTIYF
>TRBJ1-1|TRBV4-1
CASSLMGATEAFF
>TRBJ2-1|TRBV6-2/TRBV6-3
CASSKGTGSYNEQFF
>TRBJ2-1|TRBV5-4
CASSRVLGSDNEQFF
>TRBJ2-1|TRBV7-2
CASSLEASGRAAYNEQFF
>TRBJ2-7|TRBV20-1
CSARVGGRDHEQYF
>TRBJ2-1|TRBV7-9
CASSLGLAAYNEQFF
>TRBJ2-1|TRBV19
CASSIVPGGNEQFF
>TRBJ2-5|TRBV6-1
CASSGQGGETQYF
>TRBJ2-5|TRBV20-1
CSAMGETQYF
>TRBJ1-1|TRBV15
CATSRDIGAGGAMEAFF
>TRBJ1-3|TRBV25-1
CASSGRGRFRNTIYF
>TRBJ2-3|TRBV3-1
CASSQETPIRTSGTSTDTQYF
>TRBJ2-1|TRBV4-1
CASSPPFMAGGRYNEQFF
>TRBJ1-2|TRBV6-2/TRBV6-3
CASSYSKDWDGVTGYTF
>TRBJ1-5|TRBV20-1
CSARDRPSLGQPQHF
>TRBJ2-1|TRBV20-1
CSAPTSGRAVFNEQFF
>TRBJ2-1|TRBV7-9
CASSVGTSGIYNEQFF
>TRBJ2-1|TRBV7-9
CASSRHTGVVNEQFF
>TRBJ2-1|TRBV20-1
CSARASSNEQFF
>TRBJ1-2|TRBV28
CASASQGIYNYTF
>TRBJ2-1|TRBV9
CASSTGTVSYNEQFF
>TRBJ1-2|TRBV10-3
CAIANPGAYGYTF
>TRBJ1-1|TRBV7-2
CASSLELAGEGNTEAFF
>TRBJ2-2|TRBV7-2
CASSLGSGYTGELLF
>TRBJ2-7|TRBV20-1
CSARDPGGRNEQYF
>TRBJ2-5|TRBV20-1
CSATRGQERRTQYF
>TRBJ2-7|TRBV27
CASRPSGLGIYEQYF
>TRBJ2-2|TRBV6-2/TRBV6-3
CASIRRGGQRNTGELFF
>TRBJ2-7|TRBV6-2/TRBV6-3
CASRRTSSLYEQYF
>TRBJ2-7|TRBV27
CASSLSAQIEQYF
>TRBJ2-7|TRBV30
CAWSGTGGNEQYF
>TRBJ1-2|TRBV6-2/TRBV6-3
CASSYSSGSAITNYGYTF
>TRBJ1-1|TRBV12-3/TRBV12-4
CASSLGDTVRAFF
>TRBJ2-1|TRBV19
CASSPARGGRGEQFF